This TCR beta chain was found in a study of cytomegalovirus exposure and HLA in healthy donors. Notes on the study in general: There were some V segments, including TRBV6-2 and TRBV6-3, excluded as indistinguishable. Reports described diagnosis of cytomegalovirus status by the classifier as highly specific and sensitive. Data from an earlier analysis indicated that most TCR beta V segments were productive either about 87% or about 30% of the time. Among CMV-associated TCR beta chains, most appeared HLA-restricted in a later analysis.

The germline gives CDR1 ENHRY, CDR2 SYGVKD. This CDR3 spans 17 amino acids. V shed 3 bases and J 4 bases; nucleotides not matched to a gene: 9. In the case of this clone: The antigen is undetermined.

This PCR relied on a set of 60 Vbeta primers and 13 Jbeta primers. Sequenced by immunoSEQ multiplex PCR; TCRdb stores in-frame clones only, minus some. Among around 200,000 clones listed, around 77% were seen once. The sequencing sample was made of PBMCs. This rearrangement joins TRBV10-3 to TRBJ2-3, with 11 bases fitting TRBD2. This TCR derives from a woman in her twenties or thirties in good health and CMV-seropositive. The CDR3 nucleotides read TGTGCCATCAGTGATGCGAGGCTAGCGGGGGGACCAGATACGCAGTATTTT. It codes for CAISDARLAGGPDTQYF.